This is a list of T cell receptor beta chains from one sample in a study of response to subunit inactivated influenza vaccine. Via MiXCR, TCRdb re-called the RT-PCR reads, giving one row per CDR3 protein. The sample records over 150,000 distinct CDR3 sequences, around 10% being singletons. Sequences were derived from CD8+ T cells sorted from PBMCs, sampled about 24 months after vaccination. These receptors were obtained from a man aged 45-69 years who received an inactivated influenza vaccine. Both conserved end residues are part of each CDR3.

j_gene,v_gene,CDR3aa
TRBJ2-3,TRBV6-4,CASSVPGRTDTQYF
TRBJ2-3,TRBV15,CATSGGLAGPRDTQYF
TRBJ1-1,TRBV9,CASSAEGGSIEAFF
TRBJ2-1,TRBV15,CATSGQTSGYYNEQFF
TRBJ2-4,TRBV2,CASSESGENIQYF
TRBJ2-7,TRBV28,CASSDRGESYEQYF
TRBJ2-1,TRBV11-2,CASSLFRKREAGYNEQFF
TRBJ2-1,TRBV24-1,CATGWDQSSYNEQFF
TRBJ2-7,TRBV2,CASRRTETASYEQYF
TRBJ2-5,TRBV14,CASSHNRAYPLQETQYF
TRBJ2-7,TRBV20-1,CSEGSGYYEQYF
TRBJ2-5,TRBV7-9,CASSSEGSRETQYF
TRBJ2-1,TRBV5-1,CASRWGTSGNNEQFF
TRBJ2-1,TRBV6-1,CASTHKESREQFF
TRBJ2-3,TRBV12-3/TRBV12-4,CASSLDGLSTDTQYF